The clone carrying this TCR beta chain was detected a few times. What it binds is unknown. The V and J ends lost 2 bases and 1 base, in that order; junction bases with no gene match: 0. CDR3 length equals 15 residues. Germline V lookup: CDR1 MNHNY, CDR2 SVGAGI (reference sequence). TCRdb analysed the 5' RACE reads with MiXCR anew, one entry per CDR3 protein. The table shows about 48,000 distinct CDR3 sequences, with 7.7% occurring only once. The record originates from a study of early T cells in non-severe SARS-CoV-2 infection. Whole-study context: Unpaired chains resulted from sequencing bulk RNA of unsorted whole blood.

The study's findings and limits: Matches to VDJdb favored anti-spike CD8 responses and missed private and CD4 specificities.

The sample comprised whole blood. This chain links TRBV6-6 with TRBJ2-3, with 10 nucleotides matching TRBD2. The receptor comes from an adult who was a healthcare worker with PCR-confirmed SARS-CoV-2 infection or an uninfected control (not recorded which). The CDR3 region has the DNA TGTGCCAGCAGTTACGGGACTAGCGGCACAGATACGCAGTATTTT. Translating gives CASSYGTSGTDTQYF.